This T cell receptor beta chain stems from a study of T cell repertoires in cytomegalovirus infection. Across the whole study: Used in the study were CMV epitopes, some recently identified and HLA-C-restricted, others well-studied and HLA-B-restricted. TCR beta signatures that were public indicated CMV infection and matching HLA type.

Germline V gives CDR1 WSHSY, CDR2 SAAADI. The CDR3 has 16 residues. V trimming: 2 bases; J trimming: 4 bases; junction bases outside the gene matches: 11. This clonotype has only a few counts. Its antigen is currently unknown. Study-wide points: Clonotype analysis showed dominance of the ex vivo response by HLA-C-restricted CMV-specific TCR beta clonotypes.

Via MiXCR, TCRdb re-called the reads, giving one row per CDR3 protein. The repertoire holds under 95,000 distinct CDR3 sequences, with approximately 45% as singletons. The origin of this receptor is a human donor in good health (CMV status not recorded). Some clones in this sample may be carry-over from other donors' samples. The chain uses TRBV10-2 and TRBJ2-7; 7 nucleotides match TRBD2. Sequences were derived from CD8+ T cells from cultured PBMCs, sampled from culture after CMV antigen stimulation. The CDR3 protein is CASSEPGGGFLYEQYF. The CDR3 region has the DNA TGCGCCAGCAGTGAGCCTGGCGGGGGTTTCCTTTACGAGCAGTACTTC.